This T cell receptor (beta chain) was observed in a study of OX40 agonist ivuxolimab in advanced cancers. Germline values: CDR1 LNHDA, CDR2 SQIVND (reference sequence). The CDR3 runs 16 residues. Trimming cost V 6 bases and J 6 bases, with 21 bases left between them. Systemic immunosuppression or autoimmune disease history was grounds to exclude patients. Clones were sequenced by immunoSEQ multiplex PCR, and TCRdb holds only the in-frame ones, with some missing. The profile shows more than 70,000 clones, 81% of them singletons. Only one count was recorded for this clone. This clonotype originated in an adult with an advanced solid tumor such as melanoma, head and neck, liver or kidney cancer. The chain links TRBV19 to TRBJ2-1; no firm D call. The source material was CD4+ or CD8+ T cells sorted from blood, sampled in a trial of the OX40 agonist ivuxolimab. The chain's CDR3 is CASSPSFAPSTNEQFF. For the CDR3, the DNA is TGTGCCAGTAGCCCGTCCTTTGCGCCGTCGACCAATGAGCAGTTCTTC.